This T cell receptor (beta chain) was captured in a study of early T cells in non-severe SARS-CoV-2 infection. At the level of the study: The input, bulk RNA from unsorted whole blood, was sequenced, and chains were unpaired. Study-level findings and limits: Using VDJdb, the matching emphasized anti-spike CD8 responses while missing private and CD4 specificities.

As concerns this clonotype: Antigen unknown.

The CDR3 totals 13 residues. Germline V CDR1 and CDR2: ENHRY, SYGVKD. Trimming shortened V by 4 bases and J by 3 bases, and 9 bases separated the two germline ends. Each cDNA molecule carried a unique molecular identifier. TCRdb itself ran the 5' RACE reads through MiXCR, one entry per CDR3 protein. This sample has 60,000 to 80,000 distinct CDR3 sequences, with over 9% found just once. Sequenced input: whole blood. The genes are TRBV10-3 and TRBJ2-5, with a weak D call TRBD2 (5 bases). The receptor comes from an adult who was a healthcare worker with PCR-confirmed SARS-CoV-2 infection or an uninfected control (not recorded which). The CDR3: CAISGGSEETQYF. The CDR3 DNA reads as TGTGCCATCAGTGGCGGTAGCGAAGAGACCCAGTACTTC.